Here is one TCR beta chain with its context. The target antigen is unknown. Germline V gene sequence: CDR1 MNHEY, CDR2 SMNVEV (reference sequence). Unmatched junction bases numbered 7, after V lost 3 bases and J lost 4 bases. This CDR3 is built from 16 residues. The record originates from a study of post-analysis software for immune sequencing data. Whole-study findings and limits: The five TRBV segments detected at higher frequency in patients than in controls included TRBV5-6, TRBV5-1 and TRBV20-1.

Unique molecular identifiers featured in each of the TCR beta cDNA libraries. TCRdb redid the calling of the PCR reads with MiXCR, one entry per CDR3 protein. The sample consists of over 150,000 distinct CDR3 sequences, about 30% of them appearing once. V is TRBV27 and J is TRBJ2-7, with 12 positions matching TRBD1. This clonotype originated in a girl between 10 and 17 years old with multiple sclerosis. Specimen: blood. In DNA, the CDR3 is TGTGCCAGCAGTTTCTCGGGACAGGGGGCACGGTACGAGCAGTACTTC. Encoded protein: CASSFSGQGARYEQYF.